The clone carrying this TCR beta chain has more than one count but fewer than ten. Primers used in a second PCR of about 6 to 11 cycles were a sample-barcoded 5' primer and a J-beta primer mix. Each CDR3 protein is one row after TCRdb ran MiXCR on the 5' RACE reads. The table has about 620,000 distinct CDR3 sequences, around a fifth seen once. Germline loops: CDR1 DFQATT, CDR2 SNEGSKA (reference sequence). The CDR3 has 14 residues. V was cut by 2 bases and J by 7 bases, with 17 bases left in between. The sample belongs to a study of blood T cells in healthy people across ages. Background on the study: T cells yielded about one barcoded beta molecule per two cells through template switching.

Researchers collected around 11 milliliters of peripheral blood from every single donor. The TCR was taken from a man aged 70-80 years in good health. The V call is TRBV20-1, the J call TRBJ2-5; tentatively, D is TRBD2 (5 bases). The sequenced material came from blood. CDR3 sequence reads: CSARSWTPDGTQYF. The CDR3, as DNA: TGCAGTGCTAGATCATGGACTCCCGACGGGACCCAGTACTTC.